These 2 T cell receptor beta chains were all obtained from the same sample, sequenced in a study of tissue T cells after allogeneic stem cell transplantation. TCRdb's table, derived via immunoSEQ multiplex PCR, lists solely in-frame clones and lacks some. The sample records 10,000 or so clones, roughly three fifths being singletons. Material: tissue from the ileum, obtained at autopsy. Receptors were obtained from a woman aged 18 to 55 with breast cancer.

The rearrangement uses TRBV30 and TRBJ2-2; D is perhaps TRBD2 (5 bases). Germline loops: CDR1 GTSNPN, CDR2 SVGIG (reference sequence). The CDR3 sequence is 17 residues long. V was pared by 2 bases and J by 0 bases, with 16 bases between. The CDR3 protein is CAWSLRTGLTNTGELFF. CDR3 nucleotides: TGTGCCTGGAGTCTAAGGACCGGACTTACGAACACCGGGGAGCTGTTTTTT.

V is TRBV28 and J is TRBJ1-5; 7 bases match TRBD1. Germline V gene data show CDR1 as MDHEN and CDR2 as SYDVKM. The CDR3 has 17 residues. With 2 bases clipped from V and 3 bases from J, the junction kept 10 bases outside the gene matches. Here the CDR3 reads CASSLMGQGGSNQPQHF. The CDR3 coding sequence is TGTGCCAGCAGTTTAATGGGCCAGGGGGGATCCAATCAGCCCCAGCATTTT.